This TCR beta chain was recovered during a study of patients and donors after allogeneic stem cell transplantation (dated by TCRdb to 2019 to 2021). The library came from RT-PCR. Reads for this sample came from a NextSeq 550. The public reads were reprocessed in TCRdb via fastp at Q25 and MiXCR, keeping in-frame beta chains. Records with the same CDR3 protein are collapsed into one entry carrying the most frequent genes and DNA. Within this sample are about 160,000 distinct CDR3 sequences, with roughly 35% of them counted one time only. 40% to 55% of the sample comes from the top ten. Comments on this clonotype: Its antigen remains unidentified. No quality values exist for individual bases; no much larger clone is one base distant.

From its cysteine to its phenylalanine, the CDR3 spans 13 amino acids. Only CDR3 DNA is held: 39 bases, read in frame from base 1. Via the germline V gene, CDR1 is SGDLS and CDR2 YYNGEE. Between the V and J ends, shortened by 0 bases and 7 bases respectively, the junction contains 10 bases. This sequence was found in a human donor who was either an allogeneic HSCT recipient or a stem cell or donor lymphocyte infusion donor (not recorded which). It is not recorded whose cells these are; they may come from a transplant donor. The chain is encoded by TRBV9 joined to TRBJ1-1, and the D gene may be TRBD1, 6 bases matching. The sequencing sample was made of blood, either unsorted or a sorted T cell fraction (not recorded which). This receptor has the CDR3 CASSVAGAGEAFF. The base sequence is TGTGCCAGCAGCGTAGCGGGGGCAGGTGAAGCTTTCTTT. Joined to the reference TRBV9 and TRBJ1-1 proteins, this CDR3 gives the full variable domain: DSGVTQTPKHLITATGQRVTLRCSPRSGDLSVYWYQQSLDQGLQFLIQYYNGEERAKGNILERFSAQQFPDLHSELNLSSLELGDSALYFCASSVAGAGEAFFGQGTRLTVV.